This TCR beta chain was captured in a study of T cell repertoires in cytomegalovirus infection. Note on this clonotype: Its target is unknown.

The CDR3 contains 16 residues. Germline V CDR1 and CDR2: KGHDR, SFDVKD. With V trimmed by 7 bases and J by 4 bases, 9 bases remained unmatched. TCRdb re-analysed the reads in MiXCR, keeping a single row per CDR3 protein. The sample includes more than 90,000 distinct CDR3 sequences, around 10% seen only once; the top ten take 31%. Specimen: PBMCs, sequenced either directly or after in vitro stimulation (not recorded which). V is TRBV24-1 and J is TRBJ2-1, with TRBD2 identical over 10 bases. The sequence came from a human donor in good health (CMV status not recorded). Some clones in this sample may be carry-over from other donors' samples. CDR3 residues: CATSDHSGRLYNEQFF. In DNA form, the CDR3 reads TGTGCCACCAGCGATCATAGCGGGAGGTTATACAATGAGCAGTTCTTC.